Presented here are 27 T cell receptor beta chains from one specimen sequenced in a study of technical replicates of blood from a handful of donors (dated 2017 in TCRdb). To prepare the library, the immunoSEQ multiplex PCR assay was applied. TCRdb took this table from immuneACCESS and kept in-frame rearrangements with V and J called. Such tables lack part of the clones; where checked against another copy, unresolved V genes explain under half of the gap, and the rest is unexplained. Across this sample there are 50,000 to 70,000 clones, with roughly nine tenths seen only once. About 4.3% of the sample rests with the top ten. Sequencing input: PBMCs. These receptors all stem from a human donor in good health. Some clones in this sample may be carry-over from other donors' samples.

J is TRBJ1-1 and V is TRBV29-1; D perhaps matches TRBD1 (5 bases). The CDR3 runs 14 residues. Germline values: CDR1 SQVTM, CDR2 ANQGSEA. The V gene lost 3 bases and the J gene lost 0 bases, with 11 bases spanning the gap. The CDR3 DNA reads TGCAGCGTTGATCATAGGACAATGAACACTGAAGCTTTCTTT. Translating it yields CSVDHRTMNTEAFF. The variable domain in full, with the rest retrieved from reference TRBV29-1 and TRBJ1-1, is SAVISQKPSRDICQRGTSLTIQCQVDSQVTMMFWYRQQPGQSLTLIATANQGSEATYESGFVIDKFPISRPNLTFSTLTVSNMSPEDSSIYLCSVDHRTMNTEAFFGQGTRLTVV.

The chain couples TRBV7-2 to TRBJ2-1; 16 bases fit TRBD2. The CDR3 runs to 19 residues. J gave up 0 bases and V 4 bases, and 6 bases lay outside the gene matches. Looked up from germline, CDR1 is SGHTA and CDR2 is FQGNSA. CDR3 nucleotide sequence: TGTGCCAGCAGCTCACCGGGACTAGCGGGAGGGAGCTCCTACAATGAGCAGTTCTTC. Translation: CASSSPGLAGGSSYNEQFF.

The V and J genes are TRBV19 and TRBJ2-7, with D perhaps matching TRBD2 (6 bases). Germline-derived CDR1 and CDR2 are LNHDA and SQIVND (reference sequence). The germline V and J ends were trimmed by 3 bases and 3 bases, with 6 bases remaining between them. CDR3 length: 12 residues. The CDR3 nucleotides are TGTGCCAGTAGTATGGGAGGCTACGAGCAGTACTTC. This codes for CASSMGGYEQYF. The entire variable domain, with the rest obtained from reference TRBV19 and TRBJ2-7, is as follows: DGGITQSPKYLFRKEGQNVTLSCEQNLNHDAMYWYRQDPGQGLRLIYYSQIVNDFQKGDIAEGYSVSREKKESFPLTVTSAQKNPTAFYLCASSMGGYEQYFGPGTRLTVT.

This chain links TRBV30 with TRBJ2-7; a possible D gene is TRBD2 (6 bases). Trimming shortened V by 3 bases and J by 4 bases, and 28 bases separated the two germline ends. Germline values: CDR1 GTSNPN, CDR2 SVGIG (reference sequence). This CDR3 spans 18 amino acids. The CDR3 protein is CAWRPTFRSTRLGYEQYF. The CDR3 coding sequence is TGTGCCTGGAGACCTACCTTTCGTTCAACAAGACTAGGATACGAGCAGTACTTC. The whole variable domain, filled in from reference TRBV30 and TRBJ2-7, reads SQTIHQWPATLVQPVGSPLSLECTVEGTSNPNLYWYRQAAGRGLQLLFYSVGIGQISSEVPQNLSASRPQDRQFILSSKKLLLSDSGFYLCAWRPTFRSTRLGYEQYFGPGTRLTVT.

CDR3 in amino acids: CASSPTGLGGYEQYF. DNA of the CDR3: TGCGCCAGCTCTCCAACGGGTCTCGGGGGCTACGAGCAGTACTTC. V and J are TRBV5-1 and TRBJ2-7; a possible D gene is TRBD2 (6 bases). V was clipped by 7 bases and J by 3 bases, with 20 bases between them. Germline lookup yields CDR1 SGHRS and CDR2 YFSETQ. This CDR3 is built from 15 residues.

In this sample, this clone turned up a few times. The chain carries TRBV23-1 and TRBJ1-5; D is ambiguous. TRBV23-1 is an ORF, with its function uncertain. V lost 10 bases and J lost 2, with 21 bases in between. This CDR3 region has 16 residues. CDR3 sequence reads: CATTPGEGGCNQPQHF. DNA for the CDR3: TGCGCCACCACGCCGGGCGAGGGAGGGTGCAATCAGCCCCAGCATTTT.

The chain recombines TRBV19 with TRBJ2-7; 12 bases align to TRBD2. The CDR3 extends over 15 amino acids. The ends lost 5 bases at V and 5 bases at J; junction bases unmatched: 7. The germline V gene has CDR1 LNHDA and CDR2 SQIVND (reference sequence). The CDR3 is CASSSTSGSFDEQYF. DNA for the CDR3: TGTGCCAGTAGTTCGACTAGCGGGAGCTTCGACGAGCAGTACTTC.

The rearrangement uses TRBV27 and TRBJ1-5; a possible D gene is TRBD1 (5 bases). Trimming shortened V by 11 bases and J by 6 bases, and 23 bases separated the two germline ends. Germline V gene sequence: CDR1 MNHEY, CDR2 SMNVEV (reference sequence). The CDR3 runs 15 residues. The CDR3 nucleotides read TGTGCCCACCTCCCCTCCACGCCGGGGGGTCAGCCCCAGCATTTT. Translation gives CAHLPSTPGGQPQHF.

The chain combines TRBV5-1 with TRBJ1-1; no clear D. Germline CDR1 SGHRS, CDR2 YFSETQ. The germline V and J ends were trimmed by 3 bases and 1 base, with 7 bases remaining between them. The CDR3 spans 13 residues. CDR3 DNA: TGCGCCAGCAGCTGGGCCCCGAACACTGAAGCTTTCTTT. Encoded protein: CASSWAPNTEAFF. Together with reference TRBV5-1 and TRBJ1-1, the CDR3 gives the full variable domain: KAGVTQTPRYLIKTRGQQVTLSCSPISGHRSVSWYQQTPGQGLQFLFEYFSETQRNKGNFPGRFSGRQFSNSRSEMNVSTLELGDSALYLCASSWAPNTEAFFGQGTRLTVV.

The chain employs TRBV7-9 and TRBJ2-7; D unresolved. From germline, CDR1 is SEHNR and CDR2 FQNEAQ (reference sequence). Deletions cut 5 bases from V and 2 bases from J, with 13 bases between. This CDR3 is built from 14 residues. CDR3 DNA sequence: TGTGCCAGCAGCCCGCGACTCCTTACCTACGAGCAGTACTTC. It is translated as CASSPRLLTYEQYF.

The chain joins TRBV7-8 to TRBJ1-2; D unclear. Germline V CDR1 and CDR2: SGHVS, FQNEAQ. The CDR3 spans 13 residues. The V end was cut by 5 bases, the J end by 7 bases, with 14 bases between. The DNA for the CDR3 is TGTGCCAGCAGCCCGGTTGGTTTGGTTGGCTACACCTTC. It encodes CASSPVGLVGYTF.

The rearrangement links TRBV5-6 to TRBJ1-5, with 12 bases matching TRBD1. Trimming at V came to 4 bases and at J to 6 bases, leaving 14 bases not matched to a gene. From germline, CDR1 is SGHDT and CDR2 YYEEEE. The CDR3 consists of 18 residues. The CDR3 reads CASSRRDRGQGRGQPQHF. Here the CDR3 DNA reads TGTGCCAGCAGCCGCCGGGACAGGGGGCAGGGAAGAGGTCAGCCCCAGCATTTT. Using reference TRBV5-6 and TRBJ1-5 for the parts outside the CDR3, the full variable domain is DAGVTQSPTHLIKTRGQQVTLRCSPKSGHDTVSWYQQALGQGPQFIFQYYEEEERQRGNFPDRFSGHQFPNYSSELNVNALLLGDSALYLCASSRRDRGQGRGQPQHFGDGTRLSIL.

This chain uses TRBV29-1 with TRBJ1-2, with D maybe TRBD1 (5 bases). With 4 bases removed from V and 2 bases from J, the gap between germline ends came to 17 bases. This CDR3 has 15 amino acids. Germline values: CDR1 SQVTM, CDR2 ANQGSEA. This CDR3 reads CSVVGGKGPNYGYTF. The CDR3 coding sequence is TGCAGCGTTGTGGGGGGGAAGGGCCCGAACTATGGCTACACCTTC. Together with reference TRBV29-1 and TRBJ1-2, the CDR3 gives the full variable domain: SAVISQKPSRDICQRGTSLTIQCQVDSQVTMMFWYRQQPGQSLTLIATANQGSEATYESGFVIDKFPISRPNLTFSTLTVSNMSPEDSSIYLCSVVGGKGPNYGYTFGSGTRLTVV.

The V gene is TRBV5-5, the J gene TRBJ2-7; 11 bases align to TRBD2. The CDR3 is 16 residues long. CDR1 and CDR2 (germline): SGHKS, YYEKEE (reference sequence). J lost 6 bases, V lost 3 bases, and 11 bases had no gene match. CDR3 in DNA: TGTGCCAGCAGCTCGGTCTTGGCCGGGACTAGCGGCGAGCAGTACTTC. It translates to CASSSVLAGTSGEQYF. The complete variable domain, with remaining parts taken from reference TRBV5-5 and TRBJ2-7, reads DAGVTQSPTHLIKTRGQQVTLRCSPISGHKSVSWYQQVLGQGPQFIFQYYEKEERGRGNFPDRFSARQFPNYSSELNVNALLLGDSALYLCASSSVLAGTSGEQYFGPGTRLTVT.

This chain joins TRBV7-3 and TRBJ2-3; 8 bases map to TRBD2. Germline lookup yields CDR1 SGHTA and CDR2 FQGTGA. The V segment lost 5 bases and the J segment 6 bases; nucleotides outside the gene matches: 13. The CDR3 has 16 residues. In nucleotides, the CDR3 is TGTGCCAGCAGCACAACACCGGGGGGGGCTGGGGATACGCAGTATTTT. It specifies CASSTTPGGAGDTQYF.

CDR3 DNA: TGTGCTAGTGGTTTGGATACCATACAGGGGGGACTGACTGAAGCTTTCTTT. Residues: CASGLDTIQGGLTEAFF. The rearrangement uses TRBV12-5 and TRBJ1-1; 8 bases map to TRBD1. Germline lookup yields CDR1 LGHNT and CDR2 FRNRAP. The CDR3 covers 17 residues. V was clipped by 1 base and J by 5 bases; unmatched bases: 12.

This chain uses TRBV28 with TRBJ2-7; 7 nucleotides line up with TRBD1. J lost 6 bases, V lost 6 bases, and 5 bases had no gene match. Germline CDR1 is MDHEN and CDR2 is SYDVKM. The length of the CDR3 is 12 residues. The CDR3 DNA reads TGTGCCAGCAGCCCTACAGGGGCCGAGCAGTACTTC. Protein product: CASSPTGAEQYF.

The J gene is TRBJ1-4, the V gene TRBV11-2; 10 nucleotides match TRBD1. The trim removed 5 bases at V and 6 bases at J, leaving 6 bases unmatched. Germline loops: CDR1 SGHAT, CDR2 FQNNGV. This CDR3 contains 15 residues. This CDR3 is CASSPDRGRHEKLFF. CDR3 coding DNA: TGTGCCAGCAGCCCAGACAGGGGGCGGCATGAAAAACTGTTTTTT.

The chain combines TRBV7-2 with TRBJ2-5; D call uncertain. V was trimmed by 6 bases and J by 5 bases, leaving 22 bases between them. In germline, CDR1 is SGHTA, CDR2 FQGNSA. The CDR3 spans 16 residues. As DNA, the CDR3 is TGTGCCAGCAGTCACGGCGCTGGGCGATTTGGGGAGACCCAGTACTTC. Amino acids: CASSHGAGRFGETQYF.

The V and J genes are TRBV7-2 and TRBJ1-2; maybe TRBD1 (5 bases). Germline V gene sequence: CDR1 SGHTA, CDR2 FQGNSA. The V gene lost 4 bases and the J gene lost 7 bases, with 19 bases spanning the gap. The CDR3 is made up of 15 amino acids. Here the CDR3 DNA reads TGTGCCAGCAGCTCCAATCAGGGTGTTGGTGCTGGCTACACCTTC. Translation gives CASSSNQGVGAGYTF.

CDR3 residues: CSVDLWDRGQETQYF. As DNA, the CDR3 is TGCAGCGTAGATCTTTGGGACAGGGGGCAAGAGACCCAGTACTTC. V is TRBV29-1 and J is TRBJ2-5; 11 nucleotides agree with TRBD1. V was clipped by 6 bases and J by 2 bases; unmatched bases: 8. This CDR3 spans 15 amino acids. The germline gives CDR1 SQVTM, CDR2 ANQGSEA.

V usage is TRBV23-1 and J usage is TRBJ2-3, with 7 bases matching TRBD2. TRBV23-1 is filed as an ORF, its function uncertain. The CDR3 contains 16 residues. J gave up 1 base and V 3 bases, and 7 bases lay outside the gene matches. DNA of the CDR3: TGCGCCAGCAGTCATCCGACTAGCCCACGCACAGATACGCAGTATTTT. It translates to CASSHPTSPRTDTQYF.

The V and J genes are TRBV19 and TRBJ1-6; 11 bases agree with TRBD1. This CDR3 has 16 amino acids. V lost 5 bases to trimming and J lost 5 bases; unmatched junction nucleotides: 5. Germline loops: CDR1 LNHDA, CDR2 SQIVND (reference sequence). CDR3 amino acids: CASSVGQGAHNSPLHF. In DNA, the CDR3 is TGTGCCAGTAGTGTCGGACAGGGGGCCCATAATTCACCCCTCCACTTT. The variable domain in full, with the rest retrieved from reference TRBV19 and TRBJ1-6, is DGGITQSPKYLFRKEGQNVTLSCEQNLNHDAMYWYRQDPGQGLRLIYYSQIVNDFQKGDIAEGYSVSREKKESFPLTVTSAQKNPTAFYLCASSVGQGAHNSPLHFGNGTRLTVT.

The chain recombines TRBV6-6 with TRBJ1-3; D gene unclear. Germline CDR1 MNHNY, CDR2 SVGAGI (reference sequence). This CDR3 has 13 residues. V was shortened by 6 bases and J by 4 bases, with 10 bases between the two germline ends. Here the CDR3 DNA reads TGTGCCAGCAGCCCCCATCAAGGAAACACCATATATTTT. This translates into CASSPHQGNTIYF.

This sequence joins TRBV5-4 and TRBJ1-2; D is perhaps TRBD1 (6 bases). The germline V gene has CDR1 SGHNT and CDR2 YYREEE (reference sequence). V was shortened by 3 bases and J by 4 bases, with 16 bases between the two germline ends. This CDR3 region has 15 residues. CDR3 in DNA: TGTGCCAGCAGCTATCTGGCCGGCAGGGGCTATGGCTACACCTTC. This translates into CASSYLAGRGYGYTF.

The chain is built from TRBV5-1 and TRBJ2-7; TRBD1 agrees at 7 bases. With 4 bases clipped from V and 7 bases from J, the junction kept 5 bases outside the gene matches. Germline CDR1 SGHRS, CDR2 YFSETQ. The CDR3 runs 12 residues. The CDR3 region is CASSLDRVEQYF. The CDR3 DNA reads TGCGCCAGCAGCCTAGACAGGGTTGAGCAGTACTTC.

The rearrangement links TRBV11-2 to TRBJ2-7, with a weak D call TRBD2 (6 bases). Trimming took 7 bases from V and 8 from J, leaving 12 bases between them. This CDR3 comprises 11 residues. The germline V gene has CDR1 SGHAT and CDR2 FQNNGV. In nucleotides, the CDR3 is TGTGCCAGCAAGGGAGGTCGGAAGCAGTACTTC. Its protein product is CASKGGRKQYF.